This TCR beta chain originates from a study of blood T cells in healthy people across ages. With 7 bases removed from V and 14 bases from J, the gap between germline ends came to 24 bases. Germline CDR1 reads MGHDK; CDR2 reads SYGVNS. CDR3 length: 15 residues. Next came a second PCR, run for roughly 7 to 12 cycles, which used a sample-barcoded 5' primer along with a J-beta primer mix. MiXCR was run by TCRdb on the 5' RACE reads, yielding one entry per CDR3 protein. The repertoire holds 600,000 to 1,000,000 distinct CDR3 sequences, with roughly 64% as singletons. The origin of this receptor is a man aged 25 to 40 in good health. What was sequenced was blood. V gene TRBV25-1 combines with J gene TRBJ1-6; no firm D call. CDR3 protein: CASTEEGTYPASLHF. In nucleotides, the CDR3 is TGTGCCAGCACTGAGGAGGGAACCTACCCAGCGTCCCTCCACTTT.